A selection of T cell receptor beta chains follows, all from one sample in a study of response to subunit inactivated influenza vaccine. TCRdb passed the RT-PCR reads through MiXCR, listing each CDR3 protein once. The sample records hundreds of thousands of distinct CDR3 sequences, about 12% being singletons. The sample consisted of PBMCs from blood, taken on the day of vaccination. These receptors were collected from a man between 45 and 60 years old who received an inactivated influenza vaccine. The CDR3 runs from the conserved cysteine through the conserved F or W. The order of the fields is V gene, J gene, D gene, clone size, CDR3 DNA, CDR3 protein. D genes are given only for firm matches. Clone size appears in some rows only: once, few, many, or a class for an expanded clone.

V gene: TRBV6-6; J gene: TRBJ2-7; D gene: NA; clone size: NA; CDR3 DNA: TGTGCCAGCAGCCAGGGCGCCAACGAGCAGTACTTC; CDR3 protein: CASSQGANEQYF
V gene: TRBV5-1; J gene: TRBJ1-1; D gene: TRBD1; clone size: many; CDR3 DNA: TGCGCCAGCAGCACCGGGACAGTTCTCACTGAAGCTTTCTTT; CDR3 protein: CASSTGTVLTEAFF
V gene: TRBV5-5; J gene: TRBJ2-1; D gene: TRBD2; clone size: many; CDR3 DNA: TGTGCCAGCAGCTTGGGGACTAGCGGACTTTACAATGAGCAGTTCTTC; CDR3 protein: CASSLGTSGLYNEQFF
V gene: TRBV3-1; J gene: TRBJ2-7; D gene: NA; clone size: few; CDR3 DNA: TGTGCCAGCAGCCAAGATCACGGGGGCTACGAGCAGTACTTC; CDR3 protein: CASSQDHGGYEQYF
V gene: TRBV5-1; J gene: TRBJ2-7; D gene: NA; clone size: many; CDR3 DNA: TGCGCCAGCAGCTTAGGAGGGGACTCTTCGCTGTACTTC; CDR3 protein: CASSLGGDSSLYF
V gene: TRBV4-3; J gene: TRBJ2-3; D gene: TRBD2; clone size: few; CDR3 DNA: TGCGCCAGCAGCCAAGTACTAGCGGGGGCTCAAACTGTCACAGATACGCAGTATTTT; CDR3 protein: CASSQVLAGAQTVTDTQYF
V gene: TRBV6-5; J gene: TRBJ2-2; D gene: NA; clone size: NA; CDR3 DNA: TGTGCCAGCAGTTACTCGCCGATGAACACCGGGGAGCTGTTTTTT; CDR3 protein: CASSYSPMNTGELFF
V gene: TRBV5-1; J gene: TRBJ2-5; D gene: TRBD1; clone size: few; CDR3 DNA: TGCGCCAGCAGCTTGGCGGGGACAGGGTATTTAGAGACCCAGTACTTC; CDR3 protein: CASSLAGTGYLETQYF
V gene: TRBV7-8; J gene: TRBJ2-1; D gene: NA; clone size: NA; CDR3 DNA: TGTGCCAGCGCCTTCGACAGGCCGACCTACAATGAGCAGTTCTTC; CDR3 protein: CASAFDRPTYNEQFF
V gene: TRBV20-1; J gene: TRBJ2-1; D gene: NA; clone size: few; CDR3 DNA: TGCAGTGCTAGAGGACAAGACAGGTACAATGAGCAGTTCTTC; CDR3 protein: CSARGQDRYNEQFF
V gene: TRBV11-1; J gene: TRBJ2-5; D gene: NA; clone size: many; CDR3 DNA: TGTGCCAGCAGCCCACTTCCGGGACAAGAGACCCAGTACTTC; CDR3 protein: CASSPLPGQETQYF
V gene: TRBV27; J gene: TRBJ1-1; D gene: NA; clone size: NA; CDR3 DNA: TGTGCCAGCAGACAGGGGAACACTGAAGCTTTCTTT; CDR3 protein: CASRQGNTEAFF
V gene: TRBV5-1; J gene: TRBJ1-2; D gene: NA; clone size: many; CDR3 DNA: TGCGCCAGCAGCCGGGACGGGGCTAACTATGGCTACACCTTC; CDR3 protein: CASSRDGANYGYTF
V gene: TRBV20-1; J gene: TRBJ2-3; D gene: NA; clone size: NA; CDR3 DNA: TGCAGTGCTAGCACAGCGATCGGCACAGATACGCAGTATTTT; CDR3 protein: CSASTAIGTDTQYF
V gene: TRBV7-9; J gene: TRBJ2-2; D gene: NA; clone size: many; CDR3 DNA: TGTGCCAGCAGCCCACTCGGGACATATAACACCGGGGAGCTGTTTTTT; CDR3 protein: CASSPLGTYNTGELFF
V gene: TRBV12-3/TRBV12-4; J gene: TRBJ2-5; D gene: NA; clone size: few; CDR3 DNA: TGTGCCAGCAGTACCGGGACCCCCGAGGGGGAGACCCAGTACTTC; CDR3 protein: CASSTGTPEGETQYF
V gene: TRBV11-2; J gene: TRBJ2-7; D gene: TRBD1; clone size: many; CDR3 DNA: TGTGCCAGCAGTTTAGGGACAGGGTCGTACGAGCAGTACTTC; CDR3 protein: CASSLGTGSYEQYF
V gene: TRBV9; J gene: TRBJ2-4; D gene: NA; clone size: NA; CDR3 DNA: TGTGCCAGCAGCATAACAGACAGCCAGATAGCCAAAAACATTCAGTACTTC; CDR3 protein: CASSITDSQIAKNIQYF
V gene: TRBV25-1; J gene: TRBJ2-7; D gene: TRBD2; clone size: few; CDR3 DNA: TGTGCCAGCAGTGAAAGTCTAGCGGGGATGTACGAGCAGTACTTC; CDR3 protein: CASSESLAGMYEQYF
V gene: TRBV2; J gene: TRBJ2-5; D gene: TRBD2; clone size: NA; CDR3 DNA: TGTGCCGGAAACGTGGGCGGGGGGCAAGAGACCCAGTACTTC; CDR3 protein: CAGNVGGGQETQYF
V gene: TRBV29-1; J gene: TRBJ1-1; D gene: TRBD1; clone size: few; CDR3 DNA: TGCAGCGTCGGACAGGGGCGCGGCACTGAAGCTTTCTTT; CDR3 protein: CSVGQGRGTEAFF
V gene: TRBV6-2/TRBV6-3; J gene: TRBJ2-7; D gene: NA; clone size: few; CDR3 DNA: TGTGCCAGCAGTGCGGCCGCGTGGGTTGAGCAGTACTTC; CDR3 protein: CASSAAAWVEQYF
V gene: TRBV7-9; J gene: TRBJ2-2; D gene: NA; clone size: NA; CDR3 DNA: TGTGCCAGCTCGTATCCCACCGGGGAGCTGTTTTTT; CDR3 protein: CASSYPTGELFF
V gene: TRBV9; J gene: TRBJ2-3; D gene: TRBD2; clone size: NA; CDR3 DNA: TGTGCCAGCAGCGCGTGGGAGGGTCTAGATACGCAGTATTTT; CDR3 protein: CASSAWEGLDTQYF
V gene: TRBV29-1; J gene: TRBJ2-1; D gene: TRBD1; clone size: NA; CDR3 DNA: TGCAGCGTTGAAGATCTTCCCACAGGGGCCTACAATGAGCAGTTCTTC; CDR3 protein: CSVEDLPTGAYNEQFF
V gene: TRBV27; J gene: TRBJ2-2; D gene: TRBD1; clone size: few; CDR3 DNA: TGTGCCAGCAGGAGACAGGGCGGCGGGGAGCTGTTTTTT; CDR3 protein: CASRRQGGGELFF
V gene: TRBV27; J gene: TRBJ2-1; D gene: NA; clone size: NA; CDR3 DNA: TGTGCCAGCACGCCGCGGGCGGCCTACAATGAGCAGTTCTTC; CDR3 protein: CASTPRAAYNEQFF
V gene: TRBV5-1; J gene: TRBJ2-3; D gene: NA; clone size: many; CDR3 DNA: TGCGCCAGCAGCTTGGCCGGGTCGGTTGGTACGCAGTATTTT; CDR3 protein: CASSLAGSVGTQYF
V gene: TRBV13; J gene: TRBJ2-1; D gene: TRBD1; clone size: NA; CDR3 DNA: TGTGCCAGCAGCGTCACCCCCACGACAGGGGGTATCTCCTACAATGAGCAGTTCTTC; CDR3 protein: CASSVTPTTGGISYNEQFF
V gene: TRBV2; J gene: TRBJ2-5; D gene: TRBD1; clone size: many; CDR3 DNA: TGTGCCAGCAGTGACAGGGGGCGAGAGACCCAGTACTTC; CDR3 protein: CASSDRGRETQYF
V gene: TRBV6-2/TRBV6-3; J gene: TRBJ2-1; D gene: TRBD2; clone size: NA; CDR3 DNA: TGTGCCAGCAGAAAGCGGGAGGGCGCCTACAATGAGCAGTTCTTC; CDR3 protein: CASRKREGAYNEQFF
V gene: TRBV30; J gene: TRBJ1-2; D gene: NA; clone size: NA; CDR3 DNA: TGTGCCTGGAGTGTTGGGGGGATGATCTATGGCTACACCTTC; CDR3 protein: CAWSVGGMIYGYTF
V gene: TRBV27; J gene: TRBJ2-5; D gene: TRBD2; clone size: NA; CDR3 DNA: TGTGCCAGCAGTTTTGCGGCAGCTGGACTAGCGGGGGCCCAAGAGACCCAGTACTTC; CDR3 protein: CASSFAAAGLAGAQETQYF
V gene: TRBV12-3/TRBV12-4; J gene: TRBJ1-5; D gene: NA; clone size: NA; CDR3 DNA: TGTGCCAGCAGTACCCAGGGGATTCAGCCCCAGCATTTT; CDR3 protein: CASSTQGIQPQHF
V gene: TRBV5-1; J gene: TRBJ1-4; D gene: NA; clone size: NA; CDR3 DNA: TGCGCCAGCAGCCGTTCTCTTCAGAGTAATGAAAAACTGTTTTTT; CDR3 protein: CASSRSLQSNEKLFF
V gene: TRBV4-3; J gene: TRBJ2-7; D gene: NA; clone size: few; CDR3 DNA: TGCGCCAGCAGCCAAGACCAAAATCCCGGGCAAGAGCAGTACTTC; CDR3 protein: CASSQDQNPGQEQYF
V gene: TRBV19; J gene: TRBJ1-2; D gene: NA; clone size: NA; CDR3 DNA: TGTGCCAGTAGGAGAAGGGAATTAGGCTATGGCTACACCTTC; CDR3 protein: CASRRRELGYGYTF
V gene: TRBV6-1; J gene: TRBJ1-5; D gene: NA; clone size: many; CDR3 DNA: TGTGCCAGCAGGGGGCTAAGCAATCAGCCCCAGCATTTT; CDR3 protein: CASRGLSNQPQHF
V gene: TRBV4-3; J gene: TRBJ2-7; D gene: NA; clone size: NA; CDR3 DNA: TGCGCCAGCAGCCAAGGTCAGTCCAGCTACTACGAGCAGTACTTC; CDR3 protein: CASSQGQSSYYEQYF
V gene: TRBV4-3; J gene: TRBJ1-1; D gene: NA; clone size: NA; CDR3 DNA: TGCGCCAGCAGCCAGGATCCCAGGGTGAAGATGAACACTGAAGCTTTCTTT; CDR3 protein: CASSQDPRVKMNTEAFF
V gene: TRBV7-2; J gene: TRBJ2-7; D gene: NA; clone size: few; CDR3 DNA: TGTGCCAGCAGCACCGACCGGCTAGCAGTTTACGAGCAGTACTTC; CDR3 protein: CASSTDRLAVYEQYF
V gene: TRBV9; J gene: TRBJ2-1; D gene: TRBD2; clone size: few; CDR3 DNA: TGTGCCAGCAGCTACAGCGGGGGGTCTTACAATGAGCAGTTCTTC; CDR3 protein: CASSYSGGSYNEQFF
V gene: TRBV7-2; J gene: TRBJ2-7; D gene: TRBD2; clone size: few; CDR3 DNA: TGTGCCAGCAGCTTTAGCGGGAGATACGAGCAGTACTTC; CDR3 protein: CASSFSGRYEQYF
V gene: TRBV12-3/TRBV12-4; J gene: TRBJ1-3; D gene: NA; clone size: NA; CDR3 DNA: TGTGCTTCCGGGACCCCGGCGGGCACCATATATTTT; CDR3 protein: CASGTPAGTIYF
V gene: TRBV6-2/TRBV6-3; J gene: TRBJ1-4; D gene: TRBD1; clone size: few; CDR3 DNA: TGTGCCAGCAGTTCGGGACAGACTGGAATTGGTGAAAAACTGTTTTTT; CDR3 protein: CASSSGQTGIGEKLFF
V gene: TRBV7-2; J gene: TRBJ2-1; D gene: NA; clone size: few; CDR3 DNA: TGTGCCAGCAGCTTGCGGGGGCCGACGGGGAATGAGCAGTTCTTC; CDR3 protein: CASSLRGPTGNEQFF
V gene: TRBV10-3; J gene: TRBJ2-6; D gene: NA; clone size: NA; CDR3 DNA: TGTGCCATCAGTGAGTCGGACTGGGGTGGGGCCAACATCCTGACTTTC; CDR3 protein: CAISESDWGGANILTF
V gene: TRBV20-1; J gene: TRBJ2-3; D gene: NA; clone size: few; CDR3 DNA: TGCAGTGCTAGGTGGACAACCCTTACAGATACGCAGTATTTT; CDR3 protein: CSARWTTLTDTQYF
V gene: TRBV20-1; J gene: TRBJ2-3; D gene: NA; clone size: many; CDR3 DNA: TGCAGTGCTAGTTCGGTGGGACACACAGATACGCAGTATTTT; CDR3 protein: CSASSVGHTDTQYF
V gene: TRBV28; J gene: TRBJ2-5; D gene: NA; clone size: NA; CDR3 DNA: TGTGCCAGCAATGAGTTTGAAGAGACCCAGTACTTC; CDR3 protein: CASNEFEETQYF
V gene: TRBV6-6; J gene: TRBJ2-3; D gene: NA; clone size: NA; CDR3 DNA: TGTGCCAGCAGTCCCGAAAGGGGTACGCAGTATTTT; CDR3 protein: CASSPERGTQYF
V gene: TRBV14; J gene: TRBJ1-3; D gene: NA; clone size: few; CDR3 DNA: TGTGCCAGCAGCCAAGGCCTTCCGTTTTATTGGGGCTCTGGAAACACCATATATTTT; CDR3 protein: CASSQGLPFYWGSGNTIYF
V gene: TRBV2; J gene: TRBJ2-7; D gene: NA; clone size: many; CDR3 DNA: TGTGCCAGCGGGTTCGACATCTACGAGCAGTACTTC; CDR3 protein: CASGFDIYEQYF
V gene: TRBV5-5; J gene: TRBJ2-1; D gene: NA; clone size: few; CDR3 DNA: TGTGCCAGCAGCTCCGGACTGTTGAGCTCCTACAATGAGCAGTTCTTC; CDR3 protein: CASSSGLLSSYNEQFF
V gene: TRBV7-8; J gene: TRBJ2-3; D gene: NA; clone size: few; CDR3 DNA: TGTGCCACCGAATTCAGGAGACAAAGCACAGATACGCAGTATTTT; CDR3 protein: CATEFRRQSTDTQYF